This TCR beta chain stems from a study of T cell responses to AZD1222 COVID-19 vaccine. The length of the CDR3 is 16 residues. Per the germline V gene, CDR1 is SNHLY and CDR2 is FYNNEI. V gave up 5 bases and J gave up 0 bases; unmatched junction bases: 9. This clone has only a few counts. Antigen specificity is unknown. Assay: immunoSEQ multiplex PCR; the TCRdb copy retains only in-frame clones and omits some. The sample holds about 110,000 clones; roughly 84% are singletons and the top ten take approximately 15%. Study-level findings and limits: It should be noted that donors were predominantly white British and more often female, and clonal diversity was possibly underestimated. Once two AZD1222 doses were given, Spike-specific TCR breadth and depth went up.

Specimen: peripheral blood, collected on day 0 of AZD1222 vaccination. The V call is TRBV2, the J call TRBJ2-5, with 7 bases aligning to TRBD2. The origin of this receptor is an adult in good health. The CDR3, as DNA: TGTGCCAGCAGTCATCGCCCCAGCGGGGACCAAGAGACCCAGTACTTC. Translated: CASSHRPSGDQETQYF.